These T cell receptor beta chains were read from a single sample in a study of shared clonotypes between healthy human individuals. Produced via immunoSEQ multiplex PCR; TCRdb's table is partial and in-frame only. This sample has around 1,900,000 clones, with about 93% found just once. The source material was naive CD8+ T cells from PBMCs. These receptors were taken from a man between 18 and 35 years old in good health. Some clones in this sample may be carry-over from other donors' samples. Both conserved end residues are trimmed from each CDR3.

TRBV28	TRBJ2-7	ASSLGEPYEQY
TRBV10-1	TRBJ2-7	ASSESRDRVYEQY
TRBV9	TRBJ2-7	ASSSGGPYEQY
TRBV6-5	TRBJ1-1	ATQGGAEAF
TRBV7-8	TRBJ1-5	ASSPQGEGSNQPQH
TRBV19	TRBJ2-1	ASSLLTRDEQF
TRBV7-9	TRBJ1-2	ASSFFDPGLRGYT
TRBV28	TRBJ2-4	ASTLGNIQY
TRBV18	TRBJ2-7	ASSPGQGTYEQY
TRBV6-5	TRBJ2-7	ASSLNSFSYEQY
TRBV6-5	TRBJ1-1	ASSYSNIWGTEAF
TRBV28	TRBJ2-3	AIRGAPADTQY
TRBV27	TRBJ2-1	ASTPTGGATNEQF
TRBV5-1	TRBJ1-1	ASRLGAPGEAF
TRBV5-5	TRBJ2-1	ASTPMVLKYNEQF
TRBV7-9	TRBJ2-7	ASVAETREQY
TRBV5-1	TRBJ1-4	ASSSEQGKLGEKLF
TRBV28	TRBJ1-4	ASSLWTENEKLF
TRBV2	TRBJ1-1	ASSGMTGGLTEAF
TRBV30	TRBJ1-4	AWSRGTHEKLF
TRBV30	TRBJ1-3	ASAGGRGNTIY
TRBV28	TRBJ1-1	ASSPIPSGLNTEAF
TRBV9	TRBJ1-2	ASSEAEWDITNYGYT
TRBV6-1	TRBJ1-2	ASSETGLGGYT
TRBV19	TRBJ2-2	ASSMSGMNTGELF
TRBV11-2	TRBJ2-1	ASSYPTSGSYEQF
TRBV27	TRBJ2-1	ASQSTGGAYNEQF
TRBV6-6	TRBJ2-1	ASSYGPGEQF
TRBV11-2	TRBJ1-1	ASSLGGGRTEAF
TRBV27	TRBJ1-2	ASSPGGGGSLYYGYT
TRBV6-5	TRBJ2-1	ASRPGLADHNEQF
TRBV2	TRBJ2-7	ASSPRTPPDYEQY
TRBV6-1	TRBJ2-7	ASRDGLWGSYEQY
TRBV7-8	TRBJ2-5	ASSLYSWTSGRLTQY
TRBV7-7	TRBJ2-2	ASSPTTIAGELF
TRBV7-2	TRBJ1-4	ASSWGARGEKLF
TRBV2	TRBJ2-5	ASVGVETQY
TRBV7-9	TRBJ2-5	ASRGINQETQY
TRBV6-5	TRBJ2-5	ASSDRGETQY
TRBV11-2	TRBJ2-1	ASSPTAGVYNEQF
TRBV29-1	TRBJ2-1	SVVPTDSSYNEQF
TRBV11-2	TRBJ1-2	ASSSLRIPYGYT
TRBV14	TRBJ2-7	ASSQAFTTEQY
TRBV4-1	TRBJ2-2	ASSQPGLADKYTGELF
TRBV5-1	TRBJ1-4	ASSLLTPTNEKLF
TRBV7-9	TRBJ2-4	ASSVGSAKNIQY
TRBV7-2	TRBJ2-5	ASSRLRGTTSGRGETQY
TRBV7-6	TRBJ2-5	ASSLTGRQETQY
TRBV27	TRBJ2-1	ATRLGTGLNEQF
TRBV7-8	TRBJ2-7	ASSPGTSAYEQY
TRBV13	TRBJ2-2	AGQSRLNTGELF
TRBV30	NA	AWSVLSFGTSGTPFYEQY
TRBV7-3	TRBJ2-1	ASSTGLGSSYNEQF
TRBV7-9	TRBJ1-1	ASSSTSMGGRTEAF
TRBV29-1	TRBJ2-7	SVEDWQKQY
TRBV7-2	TRBJ2-5	ASSRRIIQETQY
TRBV6-6	TRBJ2-2	ASRVPEGAGELF